These 3 T cell receptor beta chains share one sample of origin, sequenced in a study of T cell changes during pregnancy in multiple sclerosis. TCRdb's copy holds only in-frame clones and misses some; the assay was immunoSEQ multiplex PCR. The sample lists under 150,000 clones; 90% to 96% were seen once. Specimen: peripheral blood, collected after pregnancy. The receptors stem from a female donor with multiple sclerosis, enrolled in a pregnancy study.

This chain links TRBV18 with TRBJ2-7, with TRBD1 identical over 9 bases. Trimming cost V 3 bases and J 7 bases; bases outside gene matches: 13. CDR3 size: 16 residues. Germline CDR1 is KGHSH and CDR2 is LQKENI. The CDR3 spells CASSPRTGVPLGEQYF. The CDR3 DNA reads as TGTGCCAGCTCACCGAGGACAGGGGTCCCCCTGGGGGAGCAGTACTTC.

V and J are TRBV29-1 and TRBJ2-5; D unresolved. The CDR3 consists of 10 residues. Trimming pared 4 bases from V and 5 bases from J, leaving 5 bases between. CDR1 and CDR2 (germline): SQVTM, ANQGSEA. In nucleotides, the CDR3 is TGCAGCGTTGCCGTTGAGACCCAGTACTTC. It is translated as CSVAVETQYF.

This clone came up once. The chain links TRBV4-3 to TRBJ1-2, with 7 bases lining up with TRBD1. From germline, CDR1 is LGHNA and CDR2 YSLEER. V dropped 0 bases and J dropped 8; count of bases not matched to a gene: 3. This CDR3 is built from 13 residues. The DNA of the CDR3 is TGCGCCAGCAGCCAAGAGAGGGGGCGGGGCTACACCTTC. Protein product: CASSQERGRGYTF.